This TCR beta chain appears in the sequencing data of a study of cytomegalovirus exposure and HLA in healthy donors. Study-level results: It was reported in a later analysis that an Asian-associated ancestry cluster showed fewer N-insertions than the approximately 670-donor mean. Trimming of TCR beta V- and J-genes showed a link, identified in a later analysis, to a missense DCLRE1C variant.

Comments on this clone: Its antigen remains unidentified.

The junction had 2 bases not matched to a gene; V was cut back by 5 bases and J by 2 bases. The CDR3 totals 14 residues. The germline CDR1 and CDR2 sequences are SNHLY and FYNNEI. In the PCR, 60 Vbeta and 13 Jbeta primers were used. Assay: immunoSEQ multiplex PCR; the TCRdb copy retains only in-frame clones and omits some. The table has 95,000 to 120,000 clones, under 70% seen once. Participants comprised healthy donors of bone marrow. The V gene is TRBV2, the J gene TRBJ1-2; 10 bases align to TRBD1. Sequencing was performed on PBMCs. The TCR comes from a man younger than 30 in good health and CMV-seropositive. The CDR3 here is CASSLDRGNYGYTF. CDR3 nucleotide sequence: TGTGCCAGCAGTCTGGACAGGGGGAACTATGGCTACACCTTC.